The clone carrying this TCR beta chain was recorded once. Its antigen is unknown. The sample originates from a study of CXCR4 blockade with PD-1 therapy in pancreatic cancer. Overall study findings and caveats: Without paired alpha-beta data, shared specificity of dominant clones is unconfirmed. Frequent tumor clones were encoded by many distinct rearrangements, suggesting shared antigens.

The assay was immunoSEQ multiplex PCR, and TCRdb's table has in-frame clones only and misses some. This table has several thousand clones, roughly 38% appearing once. CDR1 is LNHDA, CDR2 SQIVND, per germline (reference sequence). This CDR3 has 15 amino acids. Trimming at V came to 5 bases and at J to 0 bases, leaving 3 bases not matched to a gene. The chain employs TRBV19 and TRBJ1-4; 7 bases map to TRBD1. Sequenced: tumor tissue. This sequence was found in a human donor with pancreatic ductal adenocarcinoma. CDR3 DNA sequence: TGTGCCAGTAGTGCGGGGACAGCAACTAATGAAAAACTGTTTTTT. Its protein product is CASSAGTATNEKLFF.